The following is a TCR beta chain sequence with its context. Germline CDR1 reads KGHDR; CDR2 reads SFDVKD. This CDR3 has 15 residues. V lost 4 bases and J lost 7, with 16 bases in between. The data were taken from a study of blood T cell repertoires in COVID-19. As for the study in general: Sources were T cells, B-cell-depleted T cells, or PBMCs; the material itself was cDNA or gDNA.

Generated by immunoSEQ multiplex PCR, the TCRdb table keeps only in-frame clones and is missing some. The top ten hold roughly 2.1% of the sample, which has about 26,000 clones, 80% to 95% seen once. The chain couples TRBV24-1 to TRBJ2-1, with a possible D match to TRBD2 (5 bases). The sample comprised peripheral blood. The sequence came from a human donor in a cohort sampled during active COVID-19. DNA of the CDR3: TGTGCCACCAGTGACACGAGGGTGGTCAGGAATGAGCAGTTCTTC. This codes for CATSDTRVVRNEQFF.